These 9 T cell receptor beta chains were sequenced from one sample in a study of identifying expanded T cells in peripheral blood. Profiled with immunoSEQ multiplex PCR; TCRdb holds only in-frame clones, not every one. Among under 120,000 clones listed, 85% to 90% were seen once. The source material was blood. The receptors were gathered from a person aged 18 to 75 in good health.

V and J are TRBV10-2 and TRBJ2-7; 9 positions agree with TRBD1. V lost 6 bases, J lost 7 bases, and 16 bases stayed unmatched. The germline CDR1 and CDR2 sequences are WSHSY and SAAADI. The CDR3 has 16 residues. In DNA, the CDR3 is TGCGCCAGCAGGAGGGGGAGGGGACAGGGCCGGGGGGAGCAGTACTTC. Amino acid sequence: CASRRGRGQGRGEQYF.

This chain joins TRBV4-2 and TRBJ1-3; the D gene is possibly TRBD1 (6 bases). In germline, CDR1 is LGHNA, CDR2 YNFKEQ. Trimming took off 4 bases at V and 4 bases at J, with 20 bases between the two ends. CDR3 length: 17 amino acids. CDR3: CASSPRGGAQVGNTIYF. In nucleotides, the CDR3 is TGTGCCAGCAGCCCACGTGGGGGGGCGCAGGTCGGAAACACCATATATTTT.

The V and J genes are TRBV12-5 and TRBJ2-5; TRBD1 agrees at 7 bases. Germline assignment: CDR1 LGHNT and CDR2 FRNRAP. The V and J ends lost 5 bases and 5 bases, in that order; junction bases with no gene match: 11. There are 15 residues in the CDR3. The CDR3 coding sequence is TGTGCTAGTGGTGTTGGACAGGCTTCAGTGGAGACCCAGTACTTC. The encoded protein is CASGVGQASVETQYF.

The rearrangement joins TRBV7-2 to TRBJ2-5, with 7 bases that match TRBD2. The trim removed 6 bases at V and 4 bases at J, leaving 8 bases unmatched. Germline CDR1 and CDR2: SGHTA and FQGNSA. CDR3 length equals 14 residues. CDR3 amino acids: CASSIVRGVETQYF. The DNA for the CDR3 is TGTGCCAGCAGTATAGTTCGGGGGGTAGAGACCCAGTACTTC.

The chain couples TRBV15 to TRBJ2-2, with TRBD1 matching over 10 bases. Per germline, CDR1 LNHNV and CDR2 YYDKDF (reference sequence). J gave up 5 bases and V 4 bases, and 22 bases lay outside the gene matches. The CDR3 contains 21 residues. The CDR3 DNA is TGTGCCACCAGCACAACAGTCCCGGGACAGGGGTTATCGCTCTTGACCGGGGAGCTGTTTTTT. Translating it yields CATSTTVPGQGLSLLTGELFF.

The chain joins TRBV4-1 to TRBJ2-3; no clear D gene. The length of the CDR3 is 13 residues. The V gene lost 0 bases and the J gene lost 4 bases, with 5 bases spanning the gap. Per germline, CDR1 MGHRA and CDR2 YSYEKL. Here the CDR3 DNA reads TGCGCCAGCAGCCAAGATTGGGCAGATACGCAGTATTTT. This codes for CASSQDWADTQYF.

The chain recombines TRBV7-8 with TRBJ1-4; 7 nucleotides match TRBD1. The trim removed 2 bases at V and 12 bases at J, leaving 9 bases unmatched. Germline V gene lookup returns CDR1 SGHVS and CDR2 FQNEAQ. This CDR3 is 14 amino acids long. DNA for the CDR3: TGTGCCAGCAGCTTAAGGAGAGGCACAGGGGAACTGTTTTTT. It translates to CASSLRRGTGELFF.

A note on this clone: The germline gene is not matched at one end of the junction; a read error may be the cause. CDR3 coding DNA: TGTGCCAGCACCTTAGGGTACGGCTACACCTTC. Amino acid sequence: CASTLGYGYTF. The chain links TRBV7-9 to TRBJ1-2; no firm D call. This CDR3 comprises 11 residues. CDR1 and CDR2 (germline): SEHNR, FQNEAQ (reference sequence).

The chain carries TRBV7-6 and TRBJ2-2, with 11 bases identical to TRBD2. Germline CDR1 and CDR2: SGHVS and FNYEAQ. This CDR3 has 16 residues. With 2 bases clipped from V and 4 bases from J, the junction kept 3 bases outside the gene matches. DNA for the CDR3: TGTGCCAGCAGCTTAATAGCGGGGGGGCTCACCGGGGAGCTGTTTTTT. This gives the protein CASSLIAGGLTGELFF.